This T cell receptor (beta chain) stems from a study of identifying expanded T cells in peripheral blood (dated 2019 in TCRdb). For context, the study as a whole: Technical replicates were generated by sequencing separate aliquots of the same genomic DNA pool, with four replicates compared pairwise. Paper-wide results and their limitations: It was expected by the authors that biological variance in healthy repertoires might increase further over much longer intervals, such as months to years. The binomial model flagged about 1.3 differentially abundant clones between technical replicates, compared with about 16 over about two weeks and 19 over about four weeks. The beta-binomial model significantly reduced the number of clones called differentially abundant and the false-positive rate across all healthy-donor time intervals. Across all healthy donors, variance in clone template counts between roughly 2-week samples was found to increase significantly with total template count.

To note about this clone: Its antigen remains undetermined. It has no much larger one-base neighbor in the sample; base qualities were not kept.

The immunoSEQ Assay, which uses bias-controlled multiplex PCR amplification of genomic DNA, was used to profile TCRbeta CDR3 regions. The study's processing was this. The absolute abundance of each unique TCRbeta CDR3 region was quantified after sequences were collapsed and filtered. Differential abundance was tested with two models: a binomial (Fisher-equivalent) model and a beta-binomial model that adds time-dependent variance fitted from healthy donors. Any clone with fewer than 5 combined templates was excluded, and a clone was called differentially abundant if its Benjamini-Hochberg FDR was below 0.01. Using the form v = (b*log(k)+a)^2, the beta-binomial variance was modeled as a function of the total template count across the two samples. The clones in this table, taken by TCRdb from immuneACCESS, are in-frame only. Not every clone is retained; where verified, under half of the shortfall comes from an unresolved V gene, and the cause of the rest is unknown. For V, J and clone size, that table is used; D and trimming come from the DNA. This sample holds 100,000 or so clones; around 89% were observed only once. The top ten constitute around 17% of the sample.

Relative to germline, V is missing 9 bases and J is missing 4 bases, with 11 bases of the junction outside any gene match. Via the germline V gene (reference sequence), CDR1 is MNHEY and CDR2 SMNVEV. The cysteine opens and the phenylalanine closes a CDR3 of 14 amino acids. CDR3 DNA only is kept here, 42 bases in frame from base 1. During the collection period, no immune events, such as infections, were documented for the healthy donors. Blood repertoires from healthy donors were used as a training cohort for calibrating time-dependent variance in a beta-binomial model of differential abundance of T-cell clones. The training cohort was composed of approximately ten healthy donors, 3 female and 7 male. An age range of about 29 to 65 years, with an average of around 42 years, was recorded for the donors. Whole blood from each healthy donor was obtained from a commercial supplier and was collected at three time points roughly 13 days apart. For immunosequencing, genomic DNA was extracted from unsorted whole blood.

Source material: blood. The sequence was collected from a person between 18 and 75 years old in good health. The chain is encoded by TRBV27 joined to TRBJ1-2; TRBD1 matches 7 bases in the middle. The encoded CDR3 is CASRQGGDPYGYTF. The base sequence is TGTGCCAGTCGACAGGGAGGAGATCCCTATGGCTACACCTTC.